The T cell receptor (beta chain) described here comes from a study of shared clonotypes between healthy human individuals. TCRdb keeps only in-frame clones here, not all; method: immunoSEQ multiplex PCR. This table holds some 1.5 million clones, 95% to 99% found once. In regard to this clone: No antigen is known for it.

Germline V CDR1 and CDR2: ENHRY, SYGVKD. V lost 0 bases and J lost 8, with 16 bases in between. The CDR3 has 15 amino acids. Study results and caveats: Larger richness was generally estimated for naive than memory subsets. Depth was large, yet rarefaction showed that sorted-subset sequencing was incomplete.

This clonotype was obtained from a young man in good health. The sample comprised naive CD4+ T cells sorted from blood. Subset here: CD45RA+ positively selected. This chain links TRBV10-3 with TRBJ1-2; D is ambiguous. The CDR3 DNA sequence: TGTGCCATCAGTGAGTCAACCGTACTCTATGACGGCTACACCTTC. Translating gives CAISESTVLYDGYTF.